This TCR beta chain is drawn from a study of human T cells and chemical hapten exposure. Study-level information: Per-sample TCR yield variation was attributed mainly to small pooled library volume differences.

Original data processing: 100,000 or so TCRs per sample was the median, with a range of about 20,000 to 700,000. TCRdb fed the 5' RACE reads into MiXCR, producing one record per CDR3 protein. It is TCRdb's table, rather than the study itself, that gives the V and J calls and clone size. The sample consists of about 81,000 distinct CDR3 sequences, around 15% of them appearing once. To note about this clonotype: The target antigen is unknown.

It was from unfractionated whole blood that total RNA was extracted. Study-wide results and limits: There was no change with DPC sensitization in TCRs above 1 in 1000 frequency.

This TCR was recovered from a female donor in good health.

The DNA for the CDR3 is TGTGCCAGCAGTTACCTCCTTGGGCAGGGCAGCAATCAGCCCCAGCATTTT. This codes for CASSYLLGQGSNQPQHF. The chain carries TRBV6-2 or TRBV6-3 and TRBJ1-5; D might be TRBD1 (5 bases). The CDR3 loop spans 17 amino acids. Trimming left V 2 bases short and J 1 base short, with 15 bases between. CDR1 MNHEY and CDR2 SVGEGT come from the germline V gene.